The present T cell receptor (beta chain) was sequenced within a study of shared clonotypes between healthy human individuals. The naive CD8 subset, CD45RO-negative cells positively selected for CCR7, excluded terminally differentiated effector memory CD45RA+ cells. V shed 4 bases, J shed 4 bases, and the junction held 4 bases outside the gene matches. CDR3 size: 13 residues. Germline V CDR1 and CDR2: ENHRY, SYGVKD. Sequenced by immunoSEQ multiplex PCR; TCRdb stores in-frame clones only, minus some. The sample lists about 580,000 clones, roughly 98% seen once, with 0.25% to 0.35% in the top ten. Sequencing was done on a sample of naive CD8+ T cells sorted from blood. The chain couples TRBV10-3 to TRBJ2-7; 7 nucleotides align to TRBD1. This sequence was found in a man aged 30 to 45 in good health. CDR3 sequence (DNA): TGTGCCATCAGTGTTGACAGGGCGTACGAGCAGTACTTC. Amino acid sequence: CAISVDRAYEQYF.